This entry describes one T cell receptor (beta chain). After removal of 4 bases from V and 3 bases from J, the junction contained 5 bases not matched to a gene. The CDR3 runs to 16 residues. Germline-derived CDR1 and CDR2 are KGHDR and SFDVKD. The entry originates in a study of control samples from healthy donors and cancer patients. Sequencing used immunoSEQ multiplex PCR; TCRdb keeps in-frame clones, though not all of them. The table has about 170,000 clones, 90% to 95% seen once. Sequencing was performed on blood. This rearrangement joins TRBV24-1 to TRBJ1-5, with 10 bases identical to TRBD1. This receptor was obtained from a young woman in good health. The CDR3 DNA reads TGTGCCACCAGTGAGGGGGACAGGGGCGTCAATCAGCCCCAGCATTTT. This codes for CATSEGDRGVNQPQHF.